This T cell receptor beta chain emerged from a study of a mutant IDH1 vaccine in newly diagnosed glioma. Remarks on this clone: Antigen specificity is unknown.

The CDR3 has 13 residues. V lost 2 bases and J lost 10, with 14 bases in between. From germline, CDR1 is LGHNA and CDR2 YNFKEQ. Profiling relied on immunoSEQ multiplex PCR, and the TCRdb table lists in-frame clones only, not all of them. The table includes roughly 70,000 clones, around 84% detected once. Time point in this sample: week 11, during vaccination. Vaccine doses each comprised 300 ug of mutant IDH1 20-mer peptide, with topical imiquimod. The material sequenced was PBMCs, taken from a glioma patient whose treatment included an IDH1 peptide vaccine. The receptor's source is a woman between 50 and 59 years old with glioma. This chain connects TRBV4-2 to TRBJ1-1, with TRBD1 as a possible D gene (5 bases). CDR3 in amino acids: CASSQMGGPGAFF. Here the CDR3 DNA reads TGTGCCAGCAGCCAAATGGGGGGTCCAGGAGCTTTCTTT.